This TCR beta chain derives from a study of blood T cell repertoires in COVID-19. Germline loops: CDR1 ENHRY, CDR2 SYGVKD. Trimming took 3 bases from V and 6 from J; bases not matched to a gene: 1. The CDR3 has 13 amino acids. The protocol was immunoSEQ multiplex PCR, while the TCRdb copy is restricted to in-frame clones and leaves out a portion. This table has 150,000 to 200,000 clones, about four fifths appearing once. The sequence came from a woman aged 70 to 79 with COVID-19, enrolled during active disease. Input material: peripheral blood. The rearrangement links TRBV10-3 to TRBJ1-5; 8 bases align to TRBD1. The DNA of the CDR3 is TGTGCCATCAGTGAAGGACAGGGTCAGCCCCAGCATTTT. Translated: CAISEGQGQPQHF.